The 27 T cell receptor beta chains reported below all come from one sample, sequenced in a study of CXCR3-negative and CXCR3-positive naive CD8 T cells. The TRB libraries of cDNA were built by UMI-labeled 5' RACE. Following a re-call of the 5' RACE reads, TCRdb has one entry per CDR3 protein and lacks DNA. The sample data list 120,000 to 150,000 distinct CDR3 sequences. Study-level findings and limits: CXCR3-negative naive cells had less hydrophobic TRB CDR3s than did CXCR3-positive naive cells.

Their specific antigens are unknown. Sample: naive CXCR3+ CD8+ T cells from blood. Subset denoted: CD45RO-CCR7+CD27+CD95- naive CD8+ T cells expressing CXCR3 (TNR3+). These receptor sequences come from a human donor in good health. Some clones in this sample may be carry-over from other donors' samples.

This chain links TRBV19 with TRBJ2-1; TCRdb's D gene call, TRBD2, goes unchecked for lack of DNA. This CDR3 comprises 17 residues. Germline V gene lookup returns CDR1 LNHDA and CDR2 SQIVND (reference sequence). This CDR3 reads CASRALTDSGFYNEQFF. The variable domain in full, with the rest retrieved from reference TRBV19 and TRBJ2-1, is DGGITQSPKYLFRKEGQNVTLSCEQNLNHDAMYWYRQDPGQGLRLIYYSQIVNDFQKGDIAEGYSVSREKKESFPLTVTSAQKNPTAFYLCASRALTDSGFYNEQFFGPGTRLTVL.

The chain employs TRBV23-1 and TRBJ2-3; TCRdb's assignment of TRBD2 cannot be checked, as there is no DNA. TRBV23-1 falls under the ORF class, with uncertain function. The CDR3 totals 19 residues. CDR3 sequence reads: CASSKIMALGRPKRGTQYF.

The rearrangement joins TRBV9 to TRBJ2-7; TCRdb's D gene call, TRBD1, goes unchecked for lack of DNA. The CDR3 sequence is 16 residues long. CDR1 SGDLS and CDR2 YYNGEE come from the germline V gene. CDR3: CASSVDYGTNSYEQYF.

The chain has TRBV9 and TRBJ2-7; TCRdb gives TRBD1 as the D gene, but with no DNA this cannot be confirmed. The germline CDR1 and CDR2 sequences are SGDLS and YYNGEE. CDR3 length equals 12 residues. The CDR3 sequence is CASSGDGQEQYF.

This chain links TRBV7-9 with TRBJ2-1; the D call of TRBD1 rests on TCRdb alone, since no DNA is present to check it. There are 15 residues in the CDR3. The V gene's germline CDR1 is SEHNR and CDR2 FQNEAQ (reference sequence). The CDR3 spells CASSLFGTGFNEQFF.

The chain has TRBV28 and TRBJ1-2; TCRdb indicates TRBD1, and absent DNA this call remains unverified. This CDR3 has 15 amino acids. Germline loops: CDR1 MDHEN, CDR2 SYDVKM. CDR3 sequence: CASSLQGDPNYGYTF.

This chain joins TRBV20-1 and TRBJ2-3; TCRdb picks TRBD2, but there is no DNA to check that call. The CDR3 covers 16 residues. Germline CDR1 is DFQATT and CDR2 is SNEGSKA (reference sequence). This CDR3 reads CSARSIAFTSTDTQYF.

V gene TRBV5-8 combines with J gene TRBJ2-7. CDR1 is SGHTS and CDR2 is YDEGEE in the germline V gene. The CDR3 loop spans 15 amino acids. This chain's CDR3 is CASSLSRLSSYEQYF.

This chain connects TRBV7-9 to TRBJ2-5. Germline V lookup: CDR1 SEHNR, CDR2 FQNEAQ (reference sequence). The CDR3 loop spans 15 amino acids. CDR3 sequence reads: CASSLSGNGQETQYF.

CDR3: CASSLRGQGDEQYF. The chain has TRBV13 and TRBJ2-7; there is no DNA to check the TCRdb D call of TRBD1. Germline values: CDR1 PRHDT, CDR2 FYEKMQ (reference sequence). CDR3 length: 14 amino acids.

This chain links TRBV6-1 with TRBJ2-1; TCRdb outputs TRBD2, but without DNA this stays unchecked. This CDR3 is 14 amino acids long. The germline V gene encodes CDR1 MNHNS and CDR2 SASEGT. The CDR3 region is CASSGTSGGFEQFF.

V usage is TRBV4-1 and J usage is TRBJ2-7. This CDR3 has 14 residues. CDR1 is MGHRA, CDR2 YSYEKL, per germline. CDR3 protein: CASSQGPLSYEQYF.

V and J are TRBV6-5 and TRBJ2-7. The CDR3 totals 15 residues. Germline CDR1 is MNHEY and CDR2 is SVGAGI. The CDR3 protein is CASSAGDRGSYEQYF.

V is TRBV3-1 and J is TRBJ2-7. Germline V gene data show CDR1 as LGHDT and CDR2 as YNNKEL (reference sequence). The CDR3 runs 15 residues. CDR3 sequence: CASSHQSDGSYEQYF.

This sequence joins TRBV7-9 and TRBJ2-4; TCRdb designates TRBD1, a call that cannot be tested without DNA. The CDR3 runs to 16 residues. Germline V lookup: CDR1 SEHNR, CDR2 FQNEAQ (reference sequence). The CDR3 spells CASSALPGTRQNIQYF.

The gene calls are TRBV29-1 and TRBJ1-1. This CDR3 has 12 residues. In germline, CDR1 is SQVTM, CDR2 ANQGSEA. CDR3 in amino acids: CSVIKSTAEAFF.

The chain recombines TRBV13 with TRBJ1-1; TCRdb reports TRBD1, a call that lacks DNA to check it against. The length of the CDR3 is 13 residues. CDR1 and CDR2 (germline): PRHDT, FYEKMQ (reference sequence). The CDR3 reads CASSLGGAGEAFF.

J is TRBJ1-1 and V is TRBV6-5. The germline CDR1 and CDR2 sequences are MNHEY and SVGAGI. This CDR3 is built from 15 residues. The CDR3 is CASSYSPGLEYEAFF.

The rearrangement links TRBV6-6 to TRBJ1-5. The CDR3 runs to 16 residues. Germline lookup yields CDR1 MNHNY and CDR2 SVGAGI (reference sequence). The CDR3: CASSYSADYSNQPQHF.

CDR3 sequence: CAISDPPPRGGGDTQYF. The V call is TRBV10-3, the J call TRBJ2-3; the TCRdb D gene call, TRBD2, has no DNA to confirm it. CDR1 is ENHRY and CDR2 is SYGVKD in the germline V gene. This CDR3 is built from 17 residues.

The V call is TRBV7-9, the J call TRBJ2-7; TCRdb designates TRBD1, a call that cannot be tested without DNA. This CDR3 region has 12 residues. Germline CDR1 is SEHNR and CDR2 is FQNEAQ (reference sequence). The CDR3 reads CASSSQGIEQYF.

V gene TRBV12-3 or TRBV12-4 combines with J gene TRBJ1-4. The CDR3 consists of 13 residues. The CDR3 loop is CASRNQIYEKLFF.

The chain combines TRBV5-6 with TRBJ2-7; the TCRdb call, TRBD1, lacks DNA for checking. Germline assignment: CDR1 SGHDT and CDR2 YYEEEE. CDR3 size: 13 residues. CDR3 in amino acids: CASSGGPSYEQYF.

The rearrangement joins TRBV15 to TRBJ2-1. The CDR3 consists of 13 residues. From germline, CDR1 is LNHNV and CDR2 YYDKDF (reference sequence). The CDR3 protein is CATSSSGYNEQFF.

The V call is TRBV10-3, the J call TRBJ1-1; absent DNA, TCRdb's TRBD1 call cannot be checked. Germline V gene sequence: CDR1 ENHRY, CDR2 SYGVKD. The CDR3 has 14 amino acids. Here the CDR3 reads CALGRGQVDTEAFF.

The rearrangement uses TRBV12-3 or TRBV12-4 and TRBJ2-1; the TCRdb call, TRBD1, lacks DNA for checking. The CDR3 totals 16 residues. The CDR3 region is CASSLGQGAIPNEQFF.

The rearrangement uses TRBV6-5 and TRBJ2-2; absent DNA, TCRdb's TRBD1 call cannot be checked. Germline V lookup: CDR1 MNHEY, CDR2 SVGAGI. The CDR3 sequence is 15 residues long. CDR3 amino acids: CASSYDRAGTGELFF.